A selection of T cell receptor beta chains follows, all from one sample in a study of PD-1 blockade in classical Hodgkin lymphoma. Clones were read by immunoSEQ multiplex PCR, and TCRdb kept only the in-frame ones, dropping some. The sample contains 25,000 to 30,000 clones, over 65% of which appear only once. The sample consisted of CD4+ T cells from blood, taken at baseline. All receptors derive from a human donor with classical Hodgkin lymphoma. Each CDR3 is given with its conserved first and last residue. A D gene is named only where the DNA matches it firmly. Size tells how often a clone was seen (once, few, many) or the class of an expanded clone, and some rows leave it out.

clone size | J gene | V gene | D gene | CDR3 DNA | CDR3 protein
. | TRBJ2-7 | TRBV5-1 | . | TGCGCCAGCAGCTTGTCCACTAACTCCTACGAGCAGTACTTC | CASSLSTNSYEQYF
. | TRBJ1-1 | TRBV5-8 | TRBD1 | TGTGCCAGCAGCGGGTGGCCGGGACAGGGGGTGAGAACTGAAGCTTTCTTT | CASSGWPGQGVRTEAFF
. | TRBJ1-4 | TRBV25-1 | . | TGTGCCAGCAGTGAAGACCTCGCCAGGGGAGGTGAAAAACTGTTTTTT | CASSEDLARGGEKLFF
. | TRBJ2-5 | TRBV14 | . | TGTGCCAGCAGCCAAGATCTCCCGGCCCCCGGGAAGACCCAGTACTTC | CASSQDLPAPGKTQYF
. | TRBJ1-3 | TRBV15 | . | TGTGCCACCAGCAGACAAGCCGGATCCTCTGGAAACACCATATATTTT | CATSRQAGSSGNTIYF
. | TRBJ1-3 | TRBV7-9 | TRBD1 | TGTGCCAGCAGCTTTTCGGGACAGGGGGCTGGAAACACCATATATTTT | CASSFSGQGAGNTIYF
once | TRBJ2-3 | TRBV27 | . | TGTGCCAGCAGCGCACTGTATGAGCTCCCTAGCACAGATACGCAGTATTTT | CASSALYELPSTDTQYF
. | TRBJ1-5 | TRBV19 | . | TGTGCCAGTACGGGATGGGGGATTAAGCCCGATAGCAATCAGCCCCAGCATTTT | CASTGWGIKPDSNQPQHF
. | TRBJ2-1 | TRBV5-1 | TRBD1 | TGCGCCAGCACCGGGACAGGGGCCCACAATGAGCAGTTCTTC | CASTGTGAHNEQFF
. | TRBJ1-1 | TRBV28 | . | TGTGCCAGCAGTACACAGGGATGGAACACTGAAGCTTTCTTT | CASSTQGWNTEAFF
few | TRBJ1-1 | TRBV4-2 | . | TGTGCCAGCGCCGGAATTGGAAGGGACACTGAAGCTTTCTTT | CASAGIGRDTEAFF
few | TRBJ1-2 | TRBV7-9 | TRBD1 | TGTGCCAGCAGCTTGACAGGGGCAAATGGCTACACCTTC | CASSLTGANGYTF
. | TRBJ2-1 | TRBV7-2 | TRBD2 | TGTGCCAGCAGCTTAGGACTAGCGGGGGGCCCAGAGTTCTTC | CASSLGLAGGPEFF
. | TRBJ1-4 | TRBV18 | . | TGTGCCAGCTCACCAACAGGGCGACCACAAAAACTGTTTTTT | CASSPTGRPQKLFF
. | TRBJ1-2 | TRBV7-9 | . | TGTGCCAGCAGCTTAGAGGTCCCCAGGGGCTACACCTTC | CASSLEVPRGYTF
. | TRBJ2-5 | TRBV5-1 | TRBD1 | TGCGCCAGCAGCCCGGACAGGGGGGTCCAAGAGACCCAGTACTTC | CASSPDRGVQETQYF
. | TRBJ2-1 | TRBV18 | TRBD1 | TGTGCCAGCTCACCCCGGGACAGGGTCCATGAGCAGTTCTTC | CASSPRDRVHEQFF
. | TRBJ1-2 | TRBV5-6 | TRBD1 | TGTGCCAGCAGCCCCGGGACAGTGTATGGCTACACCTTC | CASSPGTVYGYTF
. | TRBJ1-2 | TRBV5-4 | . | TGTGCCAGCAGCTTGGCCAGCGTACTAGGTGGCTACACCTTC | CASSLASVLGGYTF
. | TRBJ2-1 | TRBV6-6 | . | TGTGCCAGCAGGAAACAAGGGGAGCAGTTCTTC | CASRKQGEQFF
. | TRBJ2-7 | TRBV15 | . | TGTGCCACCAGCAGAGGCGGCGCGGGCTCCTACGAGCAGTACTTC | CATSRGGAGSYEQYF
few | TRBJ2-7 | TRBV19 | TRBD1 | TGTGCCAGTAGTATTCCAGGACAGGGGTCCCGCGAGCAGTACTTC | CASSIPGQGSREQYF
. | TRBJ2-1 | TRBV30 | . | TGTGCCTGGAACAGGGGACTAGGAGGCAATGAGCGGTTCTTC | CAWNRGLGGNERFF
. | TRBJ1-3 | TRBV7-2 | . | TGTGCCAGCAGACTCACCTCAGGGTCTGCCGGAAACACCATATATTTT | CASRLTSGSAGNTIYF
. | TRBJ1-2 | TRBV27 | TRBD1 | TGTGCCAGCAGATCTCCCACCCGACAGGGCCGAAAAACTACACGCGGCTACACCTTC | CASRSPTRQGRKTTRGYTF
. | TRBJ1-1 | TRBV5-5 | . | TGTGCCAGCAGCTTGGCCGAATCGAAGGCTTTCTTT | CASSLAESKAFF
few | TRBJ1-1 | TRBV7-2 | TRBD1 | TGTGCCAGCAGCTTAGACGGGACAGGAGACACTGAAGCTTTCTTT | CASSLDGTGDTEAFF
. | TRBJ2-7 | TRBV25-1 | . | TGTGCCAGCAGTGAATTAAAGTACGGAGCCTACGAGCAGTACTTC | CASSELKYGAYEQYF
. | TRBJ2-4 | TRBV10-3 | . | TGTGCCATCAGTGAGTCCGGCAGGGGTAATTTAGCCAAAAACATTCAGTACTTC | CAISESGRGNLAKNIQYF
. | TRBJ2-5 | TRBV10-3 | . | TGTGCCATCAGTGAAATCGGAGAAGAGACCCAGTACTTC | CAISEIGEETQYF
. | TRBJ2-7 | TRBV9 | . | TGTGCCAGCAGCGTAGCAGGGCAGGCCTACGAGCAGTACTTC | CASSVAGQAYEQYF
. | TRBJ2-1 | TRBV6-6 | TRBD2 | TGTGCCAGCACGTTTTGGGGGGGTTACAATGAGCAGTTCTTC | CASTFWGGYNEQFF
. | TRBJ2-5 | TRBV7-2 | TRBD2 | TGTGCCAGCACCCTACACGGGGGCCCTAGCGGGGGGCGGGAGACCCAGTACTTC | CASTLHGGPSGGRETQYF
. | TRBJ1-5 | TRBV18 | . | TGTGCCAGCTCACCCGACGCAGGGATGGGCAATCAGCCCCAGCATTTT | CASSPDAGMGNQPQHF
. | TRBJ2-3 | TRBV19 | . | TGTGCCAGTAAATTCCAGGGGACAAATACGCAGTATTTT | CASKFQGTNTQYF
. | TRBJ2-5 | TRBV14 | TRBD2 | TGTGCCAGCAGCCACCGACGGGGGCGGGGGGCCCAAGAGACCCAGTACTTC | CASSHRRGRGAQETQYF
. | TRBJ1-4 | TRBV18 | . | TGTGCCAGCTCGCCGGGGAATGAAAAACTGTTTTTT | CASSPGNEKLFF
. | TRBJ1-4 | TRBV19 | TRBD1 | TGTGCCAGTAGCGGCCCGGGACAGGGTGTCGGTAATGAAAAACTGTTTTTT | CASSGPGQGVGNEKLFF
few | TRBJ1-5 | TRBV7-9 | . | TGTGCCAGCAGTCTCGAGAGGACGGATAGCAATCAGCCCCAGCATTTT | CASSLERTDSNQPQHF
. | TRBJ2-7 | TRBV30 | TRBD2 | TGTGCCTGGAGCGGGTTTAGTAGCGGGAGCTCCTACGAGCAGTACTTC | CAWSGFSSGSSYEQYF
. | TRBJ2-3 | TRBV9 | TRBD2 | TGTGCCAGCAGAAGGACTAGCGGGACCTCTAGCCTCACAGATACGCAGTATTTT | CASRRTSGTSSLTDTQYF
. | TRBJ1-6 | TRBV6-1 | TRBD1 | TGTGCCAGCAGTGACCGAGGTGGACAGGGAAGTTCACCCCTCCACTTT | CASSDRGGQGSSPLHF
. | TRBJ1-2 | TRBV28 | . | TGTGCCAGCAGTTTAGGGTCCGCGGCGAACTATGGCTACACCTTC | CASSLGSAANYGYTF
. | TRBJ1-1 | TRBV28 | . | TGTGCCAGCGCGGTACAGATGAACACTGAAGCTTTCTTT | CASAVQMNTEAFF
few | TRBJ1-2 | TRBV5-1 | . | TGCGCCAGCAGCGTAGGGACGGTCTATGGCTACACCTTC | CASSVGTVYGYTF
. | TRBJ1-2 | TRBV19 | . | TGTGCCAGTACCACCCTGGGCGGTCCGGACTATGGCTACACCTTC | CASTTLGGPDYGYTF
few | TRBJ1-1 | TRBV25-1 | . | TGTGCCAGCAGACCTCTTGGATACACTGAAGCTTTCTTT | CASRPLGYTEAFF
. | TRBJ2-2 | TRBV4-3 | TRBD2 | TGCGCCAGCAGCCAAGAAGGGCTAGCGGGGGGTTGGACCGGGGAGCTGTTTTTT | CASSQEGLAGGWTGELFF